This T cell receptor beta chain comes out of a study of Ad26.COV2.S vaccination and SARS-CoV-2 variants. For the study at large: Into the muscle, Ad26.COV2.S was dosed once or twice, 56 days apart. Study-wide findings and caveats: Marked by substantial breadth, spike-specific CD8+ and CD4+ T cell responses were reportedly seen after vaccination.

Assay used: immunoSEQ multiplex PCR; TCRdb lists only in-frame clones, some missing. The table lists hundreds of thousands of clones, roughly 90% of them singletons, with over 1.3% in the top ten. Regarding treatment: about 20 received Ad26.COV2.S at low or high dose, single or two shots; roughly five received placebo; per-sample allocation not given. The samples date from day 63 after the first vaccine or placebo injection. This clone occurred a few times. As yet, its antigen is unknown. The sample contains more than one DNA sequence encoding this CDR3. The input for sequencing was peripheral blood, taken in a trial of Ad26.COV2.S vaccine versus placebo. The TCR originated in a person aged 18 to 59 who received the Ad26.COV2.S COVID-19 vaccine or a placebo.

CDR3 region: CASSQATTGGKDSPLHF. In DNA, the CDR3 is TGCGCCAGCAGCCAAGCTACAACAGGGGGGAAGGATTCACCCCTCCACTTT. This sequence joins TRBV4-3 and TRBJ1-6, with TRBD1 matching over 8 bases. With 1 base clipped from V and 8 bases from J, the junction kept 10 bases outside the gene matches. CDR1 is LGHNA and CDR2 is YSLEER in the germline V gene. CDR3 length: 17 amino acids.